The T cell receptor (beta chain) under discussion was sequenced for a study of blood T cell repertoires in COVID-19. Study-level information: There were acute and convalescent COVID-19 samples, and they came from the United States, Italy and Spain.

The table came from immunoSEQ multiplex PCR; TCRdb's copy has only in-frame clones and leaves some out. In the table there are about 240,000 clones, around nine tenths of which are singletons. Trimming left V 3 bases short and J 9 bases short, with 15 bases between. Germline V gives CDR1 SGHVS, CDR2 FNYEAQ. CDR3 length: 14 amino acids. The material sequenced was peripheral blood. This TCR derives from a woman in her 70s with active or convalescent COVID-19. This rearrangement joins TRBV7-6 to TRBJ2-1; a weak D match, TRBD2 (5 bases). The CDR3 spells CASSLGIGEGEQFF. CDR3 DNA: TGTGCCAGCAGCTTGGGGATAGGAGAGGGTGAGCAGTTCTTC. Drawing the rest from reference TRBV7-6 and TRBJ2-1, the complete variable domain is GAGVSQSPRYKVTKRGQDVALRCDPISGHVSLYWYRQALGQGPEFLTYFNYEAQQDKSGLPNDRFSAERPEGSISTLTIQRTEQRDSAMYRCASSLGIGEGEQFFGPGTRLTVL.